The clone carrying this T cell receptor beta chain was seen repeatedly, ten times or more. This CDR3 spans 17 amino acids. Trimming pared 1 base from V and 5 bases from J, leaving 20 bases between. Looked up from germline, CDR1 is LNHDA and CDR2 is SQIVND (reference sequence). Investigators amplified TCR beta CDR3 regions from RNA transcripts. The first-round RT-PCR employed HTBI primers together with the Qiagen OneStep RT-PCR kit. A multiplex PCR was then performed as the second round. TCRdb re-called the multiplex PCR reads through MiXCR, storing one row per CDR3 protein. The sample holds 400,000 to 500,000 distinct CDR3 sequences; about 21% are singletons and the top ten take under 3%. This entry comes from a study of Graves' ophthalmopathy and Graves' hyperthyroidism.

The genes are TRBV19 and TRBJ1-2; no definite D call. Sequencing was performed on peripheral blood. This sequence was found in a woman younger than 30 with stable Graves' hyperthyroidism. This CDR3 is CASSIGGSPGQIYGYTF. The CDR3, as DNA: TGTGCCAGTAGTATAGGCGGCAGCCCTGGGCAGATTTATGGCTACACCTTC.